These 23 T cell receptor beta chains share one sample of origin, sequenced in a study of radiation and T cells in renal cell carcinoma. Sequencing was performed with immunoSEQ multiplex PCR; in TCRdb, only in-frame clones are kept and a portion is missing. The table records 150,000 or so clones, around four fifths of them present only once. The time point: baseline pretreatment blood. As to treatment: 15 Gy SBRT to primary tumor, nephrectomy 4 weeks later. Sequences were derived from blood, sampled from a patient whose treatment included radiotherapy and nephrectomy. The receptors here all came from a woman between 50 and 59 years old with renal cell carcinoma.

This clone occurred a few times. The chain couples TRBV30 to TRBJ1-1; D unclear. The V gene's germline CDR1 is GTSNPN and CDR2 SVGIG (reference sequence). With 0 bases removed from V and 0 bases from J, the gap between germline ends came to 5 bases. CDR3 length equals 13 residues. CDR3 protein: CAWSVLLNTEAFF. The CDR3 DNA reads TGTGCCTGGAGTGTTCTTCTGAACACTGAAGCTTTCTTT.

CDR3 residues: CASSKARQADYGYTF. In DNA, the CDR3 is TGCGCCAGCAGCAAAGCCCGACAGGCCGACTATGGCTACACCTTC. This chain connects TRBV4-1 to TRBJ1-2, with a weak D call TRBD1 (6 bases). Trimming removed 5 bases at V and 3 bases at J, with 16 bases between. This CDR3 contains 15 residues. Germline CDR1 and CDR2: MGHRA and YSYEKL.

This chain connects TRBV7-2 to TRBJ1-1, with TRBD1 identical over 7 bases. CDR1 and CDR2 from the germline V gene are SGHTA and FQGNSA. This CDR3 contains 15 residues. V shed 4 bases and J 4 bases; nucleotides not matched to a gene: 9. The CDR3 nucleotides are TGTGCCAGCAGCTCCGGGGACAGAAGGGGCACTGAAGCTTTCTTT. This translates into CASSSGDRRGTEAFF.

The chain uses TRBV5-4 and TRBJ2-3; D is ambiguous. This CDR3 has 14 residues. Deletions cut 0 bases from V and 6 bases from J, with 11 bases between. Germline CDR1 is SGHNT and CDR2 is YYREEE (reference sequence). CDR3 sequence reads: CASSLEGLGDTQYF. In DNA form, the CDR3 reads TGTGCCAGCAGCTTGGAAGGGTTGGGGGATACGCAGTATTTT. Based on the CDR3 plus reference TRBV5-4 and TRBJ2-3, the full variable domain is ETGVTQSPTHLIKTRGQQVTLRCSSQSGHNTVSWYQQALGQGPQFIFQYYREEENGRGNFPPRFSGLQFPNYSSELNVNALELDDSALYLCASSLEGLGDTQYFGPGTRLTVL.

This clone was recorded once. The rearrangement joins TRBV9 to TRBJ2-1, with D maybe TRBD1 (5 bases). This CDR3 contains 13 residues. Germline V lookup: CDR1 SGDLS, CDR2 YYNGEE. Trimming pared 2 bases from V and 7 bases from J, leaving 10 bases between. CDR3 sequence: CASSVGRENEQFF. Here the CDR3 DNA reads TGTGCCAGCAGCGTGGGCAGGGAAAATGAGCAGTTCTTC.

This chain joins TRBV10-1 and TRBJ2-5; D remains unclear. Germline-derived CDR1 and CDR2 are WNHNN and SYGVQD (reference sequence). V dropped 4 bases and J dropped 2 bases, with 11 bases sitting between them. CDR3 length: 14 residues. The CDR3 spells CASSVDIGQETQYF. In DNA form, the CDR3 reads TGCGCCAGCAGTGTTGATATCGGTCAAGAGACCCAGTACTTC.

This clone was recorded a few times. This chain joins TRBV11-2 and TRBJ2-3; TRBD2 aligns across 10 bases. The germline CDR1 and CDR2 sequences are SGHAT and FQNNGV. The CDR3 spans 18 residues. Trimming took 4 bases from V and 1 from J; bases not matched to a gene: 11. CDR3 coding DNA: TGTGCCAGCAGCTCCCTAGCGGGAGCGTTTCCCCGCACAGATACGCAGTATTTT. The encoded protein is CASSSLAGAFPRTDTQYF.

V gene TRBV14 combines with J gene TRBJ1-3; D unclear. In germline, CDR1 is SGHDN, CDR2 FVKESK. The CDR3 runs 15 residues. The V and J ends lost 4 bases and 3 bases respectively, with 13 bases between them. The CDR3 loop reads CASSRLRLGGNTIYF. For the CDR3, the DNA is TGTGCCAGCAGCCGGCTAAGATTGGGTGGAAACACCATATATTTT. Based on the CDR3 plus reference TRBV14 and TRBJ1-3, the full variable domain is EAGVTQFPSHSVIEKGQTVTLRCDPISGHDNLYWYRRVMGKEIKFLLHFVKESKQDESGMPNNRFLAERTGGTYSTLKVQPAELEDSGVYFCASSRLRLGGNTIYFGEGSWLTVV.

J is TRBJ2-2 and V is TRBV2; D is unclear. V was pared by 7 bases and J by 0 bases, with 0 bases between. This CDR3 spans 11 amino acids. Germline values: CDR1 SNHLY, CDR2 FYNNEI. CDR3 nucleotide sequence: TGTGCCAGCACGAACACCGGGGAGCTGTTTTTT. Translation gives CASTNTGELFF.

The chain uses TRBV25-1 and TRBJ1-3; no definite D call. The germline CDR1 and CDR2 sequences are MGHDK and SYGVNS. The V end was cut by 5 bases, the J end by 4 bases, with 9 bases between. The length of the CDR3 is 13 residues. CDR3 in amino acids: CASSIPSGNTIYF. The CDR3 DNA sequence: TGTGCCAGCAGTATCCCTTCCGGAAACACCATATATTTT.

The chain employs TRBV27 and TRBJ2-1; D not resolved. Germline values: CDR1 MNHEY, CDR2 SMNVEV (reference sequence). V lost 6 bases and J 8 bases, leaving 14 bases between the germline ends. The CDR3 has 13 amino acids. CDR3 in amino acids: CASREIDFYEQFF. CDR3 bases: TGTGCCAGCAGAGAGATAGATTTTTATGAGCAGTTCTTC.

V gene TRBV28 combines with J gene TRBJ1-2; D gene ambiguous. CDR1 MDHEN and CDR2 SYDVKM come from the germline V gene. This CDR3 region has 13 residues. Trimming removed 6 bases at V and 3 bases at J, with 11 bases between. DNA of the CDR3: TGTGCCAGCAGACCCTGGACGGACTATGGCTACACCTTC. As protein: CASRPWTDYGYTF.

This clone was recorded only once. The rearrangement links TRBV6-5 to TRBJ2-7; tentatively, D is TRBD2 (5 bases). This CDR3 is built from 15 residues. Trimming took 6 bases from V and 0 from J, leaving 15 bases between them. CDR1 MNHEY and CDR2 SVGAGI come from the germline V gene. The CDR3 protein is CASSPGVGSSYEQYF. For the CDR3, the DNA is TGTGCCAGCAGCCCTGGGGTAGGGAGCTCCTACGAGCAGTACTTC.

The V gene is TRBV7-2, the J gene TRBJ2-7; D may match TRBD1 or TRBD2 (6 bases each). The germline V and J ends were trimmed by 5 bases and 4 bases, with 15 bases remaining between them. CDR3 length: 14 amino acids. Looked up from germline, CDR1 is SGHTA and CDR2 is FQGNSA. The CDR3: CASSASGARYEQYF. As DNA, the CDR3 is TGTGCCAGCAGCGCCTCGGGGGCTCGGTACGAGCAGTACTTC. Supplemented by reference TRBV7-2 and TRBJ2-7, the full variable domain reads GAGVSQSPSNKVTEKGKDVELRCDPISGHTALYWYRQSLGQGLEFLIYFQGNSAPDKSGLPSDRFSAERTGGSVSTLTIQRTQQEDSAVYLCASSASGARYEQYFGPGTRLTVT.

The V and J genes are TRBV10-3 and TRBJ1-5, with 8 bases identical to TRBD1. Trimming removed 8 bases from V and 3 bases from J; junction bases left unmatched: 12. The CDR3 runs 16 residues. In germline, CDR1 is ENHRY, CDR2 SYGVKD. Here the CDR3 reads CAIGDRSGKANQPQHF. CDR3 nucleotide sequence: TGTGCCATCGGGGACAGGTCGGGCAAGGCCAATCAGCCCCAGCATTTT.

The chain employs TRBV7-2 and TRBJ1-4, with D possibly being TRBD1 (6 bases). CDR1 is SGHTA and CDR2 is FQGNSA in the germline V gene. The V end was cut by 3 bases, the J end by 2 bases, with 7 bases between. This CDR3 has 14 amino acids. The CDR3 DNA reads TGTGCCAGCAGCTTGGACAGCACTAATGAAAAACTGTTTTTT. Encoded protein: CASSLDSTNEKLFF.

This chain uses TRBV30 with TRBJ1-2; 7 positions match TRBD1. This CDR3 region has 14 residues. The germline V gene has CDR1 GTSNPN and CDR2 SVGIG (reference sequence). V shed 0 bases, J shed 8 bases, and the junction held 9 bases outside the gene matches. The CDR3 DNA reads as TGTGCCTGGAGTGTACGGGGGACAGCCGGCGGCTACACCTTC. It is translated as CAWSVRGTAGGYTF.

J is TRBJ2-1 and V is TRBV7-9, with 8 bases that match TRBD1. Looked up from germline, CDR1 is SEHNR and CDR2 is FQNEAQ (reference sequence). The CDR3 sequence is 15 residues long. After removal of 4 bases from V and 8 bases from J, the junction contained 10 bases not matched to a gene. CDR3 nucleotides: TGTGCCAGCAGCTACGGACAGGGCGTGGGGGATGAGCAGTTCTTC. Encoded protein: CASSYGQGVGDEQFF.

As DNA, the CDR3 is TGTGCCAGCAGTTACGGGGTCGCAGACCAAACTGATGAAGCTTTCTTT. Protein: CASSYGVADQTDEAFF. The chain couples TRBV6-5 to TRBJ1-1; D remains ambiguous. V was trimmed by 2 bases and J by 7 bases, leaving 20 bases between them. This CDR3 comprises 16 residues. Per germline, CDR1 MNHEY and CDR2 SVGAGI.

This sequence joins TRBV10-3 and TRBJ1-4; a possible D gene is TRBD1 (6 bases). The V end lost 6 bases, the J end lost 5 bases, and 10 bases lay between the germline ends. This CDR3 has 13 amino acids. Germline V CDR1 and CDR2: ENHRY, SYGVKD. The CDR3 region is CAISGQQNEKLFF. The DNA of the CDR3 is TGTGCCATCAGCGGACAGCAAAATGAAAAACTGTTTTTT.

The table lists this clone with a few counts. This sequence joins TRBV2 and TRBJ2-7; D is uncertain. In germline, CDR1 is SNHLY, CDR2 FYNNEI. With 6 bases removed from V and 1 base from J, the gap between germline ends came to 13 bases. The CDR3 runs 14 residues. The CDR3 is CASRQSTESYEQYF. CDR3 in DNA: TGTGCCAGCAGACAGAGCACCGAATCCTACGAGCAGTACTTC.

The chain joins TRBV5-5 to TRBJ2-7; 8 positions match TRBD1. The J segment lost 6 bases and the V segment lost 4 bases, leaving 3 bases of the junction unmatched. The CDR3 is made up of 12 amino acids. Germline loops: CDR1 SGHKS, CDR2 YYEKEE (reference sequence). DNA for the CDR3: TGTGCCAGCAGCATCGACAGGGGCGAGCAGTACTTC. This encodes CASSIDRGEQYF. Supplemented by reference TRBV5-5 and TRBJ2-7, the full variable domain reads DAGVTQSPTHLIKTRGQQVTLRCSPISGHKSVSWYQQVLGQGPQFIFQYYEKEERGRGNFPDRFSARQFPNYSSELNVNALLLGDSALYLCASSIDRGEQYFGPGTRLTVT.

This clone has just one count. The CDR3 region is CASSYPGQGAGQPQHF. As DNA, the CDR3 is TGTGCCAGCAGTTACCCGGGACAGGGGGCGGGTCAGCCCCAGCATTTT. The chain joins TRBV6-6 to TRBJ1-5; TRBD1 matches 12 bases. The CDR3 runs 16 residues. Germline CDR1 MNHNY, CDR2 SVGAGI (reference sequence). J gave up 6 bases and V 2 bases, and 5 bases lay outside the gene matches.